This T cell receptor (beta chain) was sequenced in a study of shared clonotypes between healthy human individuals. About the study: Those who served as donors were a couple of women and a few men between the ages of 18 and 49.

Broader study findings: Estimated richness values were generally larger in naive subsets than in memory subsets. The generation probabilities recorded for non-shared clonotypes fell below those of clonotypes shared by all four donors.

In the case of this clone: Its target is unknown.

V lost 4 bases, J lost 1 base, and 11 bases lay in between. Germline CDR1 LGHNA, CDR2 YSLEER. The CDR3 contains 15 residues. The assay was immunoSEQ multiplex PCR, and TCRdb's table has in-frame clones only and misses some. The data contain 2 million to 2.5 million clones, approximately 96% of them singletons. This rearrangement joins TRBV4-3 to TRBJ1-3, with a tentative D call TRBD1 (6 bases). The receptor comes from a man aged 18 to 30 in good health. The specimen was naive CD4+ T cells sorted from blood. As to subset: CD45RA+ positively selected. The CDR3 region has the DNA TGCGCCAGCAGCCGCGAAGGGGGGTCTGGAAACACCATATATTTT. It specifies CASSREGGSGNTIYF.